Presented here are 28 T cell receptor beta chains from one specimen sequenced in a study of blood T cell repertoires in COVID-19. The repertoire was sequenced with immunoSEQ multiplex PCR; TCRdb's copy has only in-frame clones and lacks some. The profile shows 200,000 to 250,000 clones, roughly 90% of them singletons. Specimen: peripheral blood. The receptors stem from a man aged 50-60 years with COVID-19, enrolled during active disease.

This sequence joins TRBV28 and TRBJ2-1; 10 nucleotides match TRBD1. V gave up 5 bases and J gave up 7 bases; unmatched junction bases: 8. From germline, CDR1 is MDHEN and CDR2 SYDVKM. The CDR3 covers 15 residues. The CDR3 nucleotides are TGTGCCAGCAGTACCAGACAGGGGGCAGGGAATGAGCAGTTCTTC. Translated: CASSTRQGAGNEQFF.

This CDR3 is CASSFMAGANEQFF. CDR3 nucleotide sequence: TGTGCCAGCAGCTTTATGGCAGGTGCAAATGAGCAGTTCTTC. V gene TRBV7-2 combines with J gene TRBJ2-1; D uncertain. The ends were cut back, 3 bases at V and 7 bases at J, with 13 bases in the middle. Germline V gives CDR1 SGHTA, CDR2 FQGNSA. CDR3 length equals 14 residues. The full variable domain, in which reference TRBV7-2 and TRBJ2-1 provide the parts outside the CDR3, is GAGVSQSPSNKVTEKGKDVELRCDPISGHTALYWYRQSLGQGLEFLIYFQGNSAPDKSGLPSDRFSAERTGGSVSTLTIQRTQQEDSAVYLCASSFMAGANEQFFGPGTRLTVL.

The V call is TRBV28, the J call TRBJ1-1; 11 bases match TRBD1. The ends lost 1 base at V and 4 bases at J; junction bases unmatched: 5. CDR1 and CDR2 from the germline V gene are MDHEN and SYDVKM. The CDR3 is 16 residues long. CDR3 bases: TGTGCCAGCAGTTTATTGGGACAGGGGGGGAGCACTGAAGCTTTCTTT. Protein sequence: CASSLLGQGGSTEAFF.

This clone came up a few times. The DNA of the CDR3 is TGTGCCAGCAAAGTAGCGGGGGTGTATAATTCACCCCTCCACTTT. It is translated as CASKVAGVYNSPLHF. The V gene is TRBV6-5, the J gene TRBJ1-6; a possible D gene is TRBD1 (5 bases). Deletions cut 7 bases from V and 4 bases from J, with 14 bases between. The CDR3 runs 15 residues. CDR1 is MNHEY, CDR2 SVGAGI, per germline.

This clone showed up many times. The rearrangement uses TRBV9 and TRBJ2-2; tentative D call: TRBD1 (6 bases). Germline assignment: CDR1 SGDLS and CDR2 YYNGEE. Trimming took 0 bases from V and 5 from J, leaving 14 bases between them. There are 16 residues in the CDR3. CDR3 DNA sequence: TGTGCCAGCAGCGTAGTGGGGGCAGGCTGGACCGGGGAGCTGTTTTTT. Its protein product is CASSVVGAGWTGELFF.

This CDR3 is CASSQLAGGRTEAFF. The CDR3, as DNA: TGCGCCAGCAGTCAATTGGCAGGGGGCAGGACTGAAGCTTTCTTT. The genes are TRBV23-1 and TRBJ1-1; 8 bases align to TRBD1. TRBV23-1 carries the ORF label, with uncertain function. The CDR3 sequence is 15 residues long. V shed 1 base and J 5 bases; nucleotides not matched to a gene: 6.

The chain joins TRBV7-8 to TRBJ2-4; D gene ambiguous. V lost 5 bases and J 0 bases, leaving 5 bases between the germline ends. The germline V gene encodes CDR1 SGHVS and CDR2 FQNEAQ. This CDR3 has 13 amino acids. The CDR3 coding sequence is TGTGCCAGCAGCCCCGTAGCCAAAAACATTCAGTACTTC. This sequence encodes CASSPVAKNIQYF.

The chain uses TRBV6-2 or TRBV6-3 and TRBJ2-7; D call uncertain. V lost 5 bases, J lost 0 bases, and 14 bases lay in between. Looked up from germline, CDR1 is MNHEY and CDR2 is SVGEGT. CDR3 length: 15 residues. CDR3 loop: CASSRLFEVSYEQYF. The CDR3 DNA reads TGTGCCAGCAGTCGACTGTTTGAGGTCTCCTACGAGCAGTACTTC.

The CDR3 bases are TGTGCCAGCAGCTCGCCGGGGGGGGTTCAGACCCAGTACTTC. This gives the protein CASSSPGGVQTQYF. The chain has TRBV7-7 and TRBJ2-5; 8 positions match TRBD2. Trimming removed 4 bases from V and 6 bases from J; junction bases left unmatched: 7. The CDR3 covers 14 residues. The germline gives CDR1 SSHAT, CDR2 FNYEAQ (reference sequence).

V gene TRBV6-5 combines with J gene TRBJ1-1; tentative D call: TRBD1 (5 bases). V was cut by 7 bases and J by 3 bases, with 15 bases left in between. CDR3 length equals 14 residues. Per the germline V gene, CDR1 is MNHEY and CDR2 is SVGAGI. The CDR3 DNA follows: TGTGCCAGCACCTTCGGAGGGGCTGACACTGAAGCTTTCTTT. Encoded protein: CASTFGGADTEAFF.

This clone was detected ten times or more. The gene calls are TRBV28 and TRBJ2-1; 8 bases line up with TRBD2. Germline values: CDR1 MDHEN, CDR2 SYDVKM. V lost 7 bases to trimming and J lost 0 bases; unmatched junction nucleotides: 11. This CDR3 has 17 residues. CDR3 coding DNA: TGTGCCAGCACCCTCACGCTAAGCGGGAGCTCCTACAATGAGCAGTTCTTC. Translated: CASTLTLSGSSYNEQFF.

This chain joins TRBV28 and TRBJ1-2, with D perhaps matching TRBD1 (6 bases). The CDR3 spans 15 residues. Germline V gene lookup returns CDR1 MDHEN and CDR2 SYDVKM. The ends were cut back, 4 bases at V and 4 bases at J, with 16 bases in the middle. CDR3 DNA: TGTGCCAGCAGTTCGCCCACAGGGTTGGCCTATGGCTACACCTTC. Its protein is CASSSPTGLAYGYTF.

V is TRBV7-9 and J is TRBJ1-4, with 8 bases that match TRBD1. The V gene's germline CDR1 is SEHNR and CDR2 FQNEAQ (reference sequence). Trimming took 2 bases from V and 8 from J; bases not matched to a gene: 7. CDR3 length: 15 residues. The CDR3 DNA sequence: TGTGCCAGCAGCTTATCGACAGGGGAAGGGGAAAAACTGTTTTTT. Translating it yields CASSLSTGEGEKLFF.

This rearrangement joins TRBV10-3 to TRBJ2-7; 10 nucleotides agree with TRBD2. Trimming cost V 4 bases and J 0 bases; bases outside gene matches: 6. Looked up from germline, CDR1 is ENHRY and CDR2 is SYGVKD. This CDR3 is 16 amino acids long. CDR3 nucleotide sequence: TGTGCCATCAGTGGGGAGCCTAGCGGGAGCTCCTACGAGCAGTACTTC. As protein: CAISGEPSGSSYEQYF.

The chain joins TRBV21-1 to TRBJ2-7; the D call in the table, TRBD2, was not verified against the DNA. TRBV21-1 is given as a pseudogene. The CDR3 spans 12 residues. The chain's CDR3 is CAYAGGGDEQYF. CDR3 sequence (DNA): TGTGCCTACGCGGGGGGCGGGGACGAGCAGTACTTC.

The chain couples TRBV6-5 to TRBJ1-3; D gene unclear. CDR1 is MNHEY and CDR2 is SVGAGI in the germline V gene. The CDR3 runs to 12 residues. Trimming cost V 11 bases and J 0 bases, with 8 bases left between them. The CDR3 DNA reads as TGTGCCGTTCTTAGCTCTGGAAACACCATATATTTT. Translation gives CAVLSSGNTIYF.

The chain combines TRBV5-4 with TRBJ1-4; maybe TRBD1 (6 bases). CDR1 is SGHNT and CDR2 is YYREEE in the germline V gene (reference sequence). The CDR3 sequence is 15 residues long. Trimming pared 3 bases from V and 4 bases from J, leaving 13 bases between. CDR3 protein: CASSSGQKLNEKLFF. The CDR3 DNA sequence: TGTGCCAGCAGCTCCGGACAGAAACTTAATGAAAAACTGTTTTTT.

The rearrangement uses TRBV7-9 and TRBJ2-1, with D possibly being TRBD2 (5 bases). The CDR3 has 12 amino acids. The germline V gene has CDR1 SEHNR and CDR2 FQNEAQ (reference sequence). V lost 4 bases and J lost 6, with 7 bases in between. The CDR3 region is CASSSGVNEQFF. The CDR3 region has the DNA TGTGCCAGCAGCTCCGGGGTCAATGAGCAGTTCTTC.

The rearrangement joins TRBV7-8 to TRBJ2-7; a weak D match, TRBD2 (5 bases). This CDR3 contains 16 residues. V was trimmed by 5 bases and J by 3 bases, leaving 20 bases between them. Looked up from germline, CDR1 is SGHVS and CDR2 is FQNEAQ. The CDR3 DNA reads as TGTGCCAGCAGCCCCCCCGGCAGGACTCGGGACTACGAGCAGTACTTC. This translates into CASSPPGRTRDYEQYF.

A single count supports this clone. V and J are TRBV12-3 or TRBV12-4 and TRBJ2-7; 8 bases map to TRBD2. CDR3 length equals 13 residues. Losses at the gene ends were 6 bases for V and 5 bases for J; bases not matched to a gene: 6. CDR3: CASSSGSWNEQYF. The CDR3 coding sequence is TGTGCCAGCAGCAGCGGGAGTTGGAACGAGCAGTACTTC.

This rearrangement joins TRBV29-1 to TRBJ2-5; TRBD2 might be the D (6 bases). CDR3 length: 12 residues. In germline, CDR1 is SQVTM, CDR2 ANQGSEA. The V and J ends lost 6 bases and 5 bases respectively, with 13 bases between them. In DNA form, the CDR3 reads TGCAGCGTGGGGACTTGGGGGGAGACCCAGTACTTC. Protein sequence: CSVGTWGETQYF.

This chain joins TRBV5-6 and TRBJ2-5, with 7 bases identical to TRBD2. Trimming took 2 bases from V and 4 from J; bases not matched to a gene: 5. Germline CDR1 is SGHDT and CDR2 is YYEEEE. There are 14 residues in the CDR3. This CDR3 is CASSFDSGPETQYF. The DNA of the CDR3 is TGTGCCAGCAGCTTCGATAGCGGGCCAGAGACCCAGTACTTC.

The chain combines TRBV27 with TRBJ1-2; a weak D match, TRBD1 (5 bases). This CDR3 comprises 16 residues. V was shortened by 6 bases and J by 4 bases, with 21 bases between the two germline ends. Germline-derived CDR1 and CDR2 are MNHEY and SMNVEV (reference sequence). The CDR3, as DNA: TGTGCCAGCAGAATTGGAGGGGCCACTGCTGCCTATGGCTACACCTTC. Its translation is CASRIGGATAAYGYTF.

The chain carries TRBV7-8 and TRBJ1-1; D possibly corresponds to TRBD1 (5 bases). CDR3 length equals 18 residues. Germline CDR1 is SGHVS and CDR2 is FQNEAQ. Trimming left V 1 base short and J 1 base short, with 19 bases between. CDR3 sequence: CASSLEGWTTDWNTEAFF. The DNA of the CDR3 is TGTGCCAGCAGCTTAGAGGGGTGGACCACAGACTGGAACACTGAAGCTTTCTTT.

The V gene is TRBV24-1, the J gene TRBJ1-5; D gene unclear. CDR1 and CDR2 (germline): KGHDR, SFDVKD. Trimming took 6 bases from V and 6 from J, leaving 14 bases between them. The CDR3 covers 14 residues. CDR3 sequence (DNA): TGTGCCACCAGTCGGGAGAGGTTCGGTCAGCCCCAGCATTTT. The encoded protein is CATSRERFGQPQHF.

This sequence joins TRBV10-3 and TRBJ1-2; 9 bases match TRBD1. The V and J ends lost 8 bases and 4 bases, in that order; junction bases with no gene match: 8. The CDR3 runs to 14 residues. CDR1 is ENHRY, CDR2 SYGVKD, per germline. CDR3 region: CAISGTGSIYGYTF. The CDR3 nucleotides read TGTGCCATCTCTGGGACAGGGTCTATCTATGGCTACACCTTC.

V is TRBV6-4 and J is TRBJ1-2, with 7 bases fitting TRBD1. The germline CDR1 and CDR2 sequences are MRHNA and SNTAGT. The trim removed 7 bases at V and 4 bases at J, leaving 6 bases unmatched. CDR3 length equals 13 residues. In nucleotides, the CDR3 is TGTGCCAGCAAATTACAGGGGACCTATGGCTACACCTTC. It yields the protein CASKLQGTYGYTF.

The J gene is TRBJ2-5, the V gene TRBV30; the match to TRBD2 covers 8 bases. CDR1 and CDR2 from the germline V gene are GTSNPN and SVGIG (reference sequence). J lost 5 bases, V lost 0 bases, and 5 bases had no gene match. This CDR3 is built from 14 residues. The DNA for the CDR3 is TGTGCCTGGAGTGTCGGACTAGCAAGGGAGACCCAGTACTTC. It encodes CAWSVGLARETQYF.